A selection of T cell receptor beta chains follows, all from one sample in a study of T cell responses to AZD1222 COVID-19 vaccine. Clones were read by immunoSEQ multiplex PCR, and TCRdb kept only the in-frame ones, dropping some. This repertoire shows around 120,000 clones, over 75% found once; its top ten account for approximately 1.5%. Specimen: peripheral blood, collected on day 0 of AZD1222 vaccination. These receptors were taken from an adult in good health. CDR3s include the opening cysteine and the closing phenylalanine or tryptophan. The D gene is left open where the match is weak. The size entry is marked missing in some rows and otherwise reads once, few, many or a size class.

d_call j_call v_call clone_size cdr3_aa cdr3_nt
- TRBJ2-7 TRBV5-1 - CASSPSGPSYEQYF TGCGCCAGCAGCCCCTCGGGGCCGTCGTACGAGCAGTACTTC
TRBD1 TRBJ1-1 TRBV6-6 - CASSRRAGTGGGWGTEAFF TGTGCCAGCAGTCGACGCGCCGGGACAGGGGGCGGGTGGGGCACTGAAGCTTTCTTT
- TRBJ2-5 TRBV12-3/TRBV12-4 - CASRWRRETQYF TGTGCCAGCAGATGGCGTAGGGAGACCCAGTACTTC
TRBD2 TRBJ2-5 TRBV27 - CASSPRDWGGSSGETQYF TGTGCCAGCAGTCCTCGGGATTGGGGCGGGAGTTCTGGAGAGACCCAGTACTTC
- TRBJ2-2 TRBV11-3 - CASSLAAAVNTGELFF TGTGCCAGCAGCTTAGCTGCCGCCGTGAACACCGGGGAGCTGTTTTTT
- TRBJ2-1 TRBV19 - CASTRGWSSYNEQFF TGTGCCAGTACCCGGGGCTGGAGCTCCTACAATGAGCAGTTCTTC
- TRBJ1-2 TRBV27 - CASSLVPNYGYTF TGTGCCAGCAGTTTGGTCCCTAACTATGGCTACACCTTC
TRBD1 TRBJ1-2 TRBV3-1/TRBV3-2 - CASSHNTGEGGYTF TGTGCCAGCAGCCACAACACAGGGGAAGGAGGCTACACCTTC
- TRBJ2-7 TRBV7-9 - CASSLVGLEQYF TGTGCCAGCAGCTTAGTGGGGCTCGAGCAGTACTTC
- TRBJ1-2 TRBV18 - CASSPPGDLYGYTF TGTGCCAGCTCACCACCTGGGGATCTATATGGCTACACCTTC
- TRBJ1-4 TRBV30 once CAWNGAYNEKLFF TGTGCCTGGAATGGGGCCTATAATGAAAAACTGTTTTTT
TRBD1 TRBJ2-5 TRBV4-1 - CASSQWDRVQETQYF TGCGCCAGCAGCCAATGGGACAGGGTGCAAGAGACCCAGTACTTC
- TRBJ2-3 TRBV7-9 - CASSSRTGNGDTQYF TGTGCCAGCAGCTCCCGGACTGGCAACGGGGATACGCAGTATTTT
- TRBJ2-2 TRBV9 few CASSIGTNTGELFF TGTGCCAGCAGCATTGGGACGAACACCGGGGAGCTGTTTTTT
- TRBJ2-7 TRBV25-1 - CASSEYKDSSEQYF TGTGCCAGCAGTGAATATAAGGATAGTAGCGAGCAGTACTTC
- TRBJ2-7 TRBV5-1 once CASSFTGLSSYEQYF TGCGCCAGCAGCTTTACAGGCCTGAGCTCCTACGAGCAGTACTTC
TRBD2 TRBJ2-7 TRBV9 - CASSALAGDFSEQYF TGTGCCAGCAGCGCACTAGCGGGAGACTTTTCCGAGCAGTACTTC
- TRBJ1-2 TRBV10-1 - CASSLGQGWGGYTF TGCGCCAGCAGCCTAGGGCAGGGGTGGGGTGGCTACACCTTC
- TRBJ1-5 TRBV4-1 - CASSQDGTVNQPQHF TGCGCCAGCAGCCAAGATGGAACAGTCAATCAGCCCCAGCATTTT
TRBD1 TRBJ1-1 TRBV19 - CASGGAGTVDGAFF TGTGCCAGTGGGGGGGCCGGGACAGTGGACGGAGCTTTCTTT
- TRBJ2-5 TRBV23-1 few CASSQSRPTEETQYF TGCGCCAGCAGTCAATCTAGGCCGACAGAAGAGACCCAGTACTTC
- TRBJ2-2 TRBV30 - CAWVRAGGAGELFF TGTGCCTGGGTACGGGCAGGTGGGGCCGGGGAGCTGTTTTTT
- TRBJ2-1 TRBV5-8 - CASSLVWDKKFF TGTGCCAGCAGCTTGGTTTGGGACAAGAAGTTCTTC
- TRBJ1-1 TRBV11-3 - CASSASIGTEAFF TGTGCCAGCAGCGCCTCAATCGGCACTGAAGCTTTCTTT
- TRBJ2-1 TRBV7-8 - CASSLAGGTLIQFF TGTGCCAGCAGCTTAGCAGGGGGAACCCTCATACAGTTCTTC
- TRBJ1-3 TRBV5-6 - CASSSLAGTLTDGNTIYF TGTGCCAGCAGCTCCTTGGCCGGGACTCTGACGGACGGAAACACCATATATTTT
- TRBJ1-1 TRBV15 few CATSRGIGGDTEAFF TGTGCCACCAGCAGAGGGATAGGTGGGGACACTGAAGCTTTCTTT
- TRBJ2-2 TRBV4-1 - CASRPSPGELFF TGCGCCAGCAGACCTAGTCCCGGGGAGCTGTTTTTT
- TRBJ1-6 TRBV7-3 - CASSQAGGGSLHF TGTGCCAGCAGCCAGGCCGGGGGCGGGTCCCTCCACTTT
- TRBJ1-2 TRBV3-1/TRBV3-2 - CASSQDGLVGYTF TGTGCCAGCAGCCAGGACGGACTGGTGGGCTACACCTTC
- TRBJ2-2 TRBV9 few CASSPIIRSTLNTGELFF TGTGCCAGCAGCCCAATTATTAGATCCACCTTGAACACCGGGGAGCTGTTTTTT
- TRBJ2-7 TRBV5-1 - CASSSDPGGTYEQYF TGCGCCAGCAGCTCAGACCCCGGGGGAACCTACGAGCAGTACTTC
- TRBJ2-3 TRBV24-1 - CATSTTGNPTDTQYF TGTGCCACCAGCACAACAGGGAATCCCACAGATACGCAGTATTTT
- TRBJ2-3 TRBV24-1 - CATSGSRDKDPRTDTQYF TGTGCCACCAGTGGCTCCCGGGACAAAGATCCTCGCACAGATACGCAGTATTTT
- TRBJ2-5 TRBV11-3 - CASRTRLQETQYF TGTGCCAGCAGAACCAGGTTACAAGAGACCCAGTACTTC
- TRBJ2-3 TRBV29-1 - CSVDAGQRTDTQYF TGCAGCGTTGACGCGGGACAGCGCACAGATACGCAGTATTTT
TRBD1 TRBJ1-1 TRBV6-2/TRBV6-3 - CASSYLQGARTEAFF TGTGCCAGCAGTTACCTACAGGGGGCGCGGACTGAAGCTTTCTTT
- TRBJ2-7 TRBV27 - CASSFRQRGSEQYF TGTGCCAGCAGTTTCCGGCAGAGGGGGAGCGAGCAGTACTTC
TRBD2 TRBJ2-2 TRBV6-5 - CASSYSPSGNTGELFF TGTGCCAGCAGTTACTCCCCTAGCGGGAACACCGGGGAGCTGTTTTTT
- TRBJ1-5 TRBV7-9 once CASSLVKDSDYSNQPQHF TGTGCCAGCAGCTTAGTGAAGGACAGTGACTATAGCAATCAGCCCCAGCATTTT
- TRBJ1-1 TRBV7-3 once CASSLSARHTEAFF TGTGCCAGCAGCTTAAGTGCAAGGCACACTGAAGCTTTCTTT
TRBD2 TRBJ2-7 TRBV11-2 - CATKTSGSYEQYF TGTGCCACCAAAACTAGCGGGAGCTACGAGCAGTACTTC
- TRBJ1-4 TRBV4-1 - CATSPGLPRIEKLFF TGCGCCACCAGCCCGGGACTCCCGAGGATTGAAAAACTGTTTTTT
- TRBJ2-4 TRBV7-9 - CASSHLRGAKNIQYF TGTGCCAGCAGCCACTTGCGAGGAGCCAAAAACATTCAGTACTTC